The rows below give T cell receptor beta chains drawn from one sample of a study of cytomegalovirus exposure and HLA in healthy donors. TCRdb's copy holds only in-frame clones and misses some; the assay was immunoSEQ multiplex PCR. The sample has approximately 150,000 clones, roughly 70% seen once. Sequencing used PBMCs. The receptors were sampled from a man aged 55 to 70 in good health and CMV-seronegative. CDR3s include the opening cysteine and the closing phenylalanine or tryptophan. A D gene is named only where the DNA matches it firmly. Clone size appears in some rows only: once, few, many, or a class for an expanded clone.

size,V,D,length,J,DNA,CDR3
-,TRBV10-2,-,15,TRBJ2-7,TGCGCCAGCAGTGAGCACTTAGGCGGTACATACGAGCAGTACTTC,CASSEHLGGTYEQYF
-,TRBV19,-,18,TRBJ1-3,TGTGCCAGTAGTATGACGAGACGTAGCCGACTCTCTGGAAACACCATATATTTT,CASSMTRRSRLSGNTIYF
-,TRBV7-8,TRBD1,16,TRBJ1-2,TGTGCCAGCAGCGCAGGACAGGAGGCCCGCGGTTATGGCTACACCTTC,CASSAGQEARGYGYTF
few,TRBV10-3,-,16,TRBJ2-7,TGTGCCATCAGTGAGTCGTTCGCTTCCAGCTCCTACGAGCAGTACTTC,CAISESFASSSYEQYF
-,TRBV6-1,TRBD1,16,TRBJ1-6,TGTGCCAGCAGTGTCCACCCGGGACAGATAAATTCACCCCTCCACTTT,CASSVHPGQINSPLHF
-,TRBV28,-,14,TRBJ1-5,TGTGCCAGCAGTTTGCCCGGGGGGGTGCAGCCCCAGCATTTT,CASSLPGGVQPQHF
-,TRBV11-1,TRBD1,14,TRBJ1-1,TGTGCCAGCAGCTCTGGACAGGGGAACACTGAAGCTTTCTTT,CASSSGQGNTEAFF
-,TRBV13,-,14,TRBJ1-5,TGTGCCAGCAGCACCCAGGGTACCAATCAGCCCCAGCATTTT,CASSTQGTNQPQHF
-,TRBV28,-,15,TRBJ2-1,TGTGCCAGCATGGTCCTAGTAGCCCAAAACAATGAGCAGTTCTTC,CASMVLVAQNNEQFF
once,TRBV7-3,TRBD2,18,TRBJ2-2,TGTGCCAGCAGCTTATCTCCCCTGGGGGGGAGGGCCCCCGGGGAGCTGTTTTTT,CASSLSPLGGRAPGELFF
few,TRBV6-6,-,13,TRBJ1-1,TGTGCCAGCTCTACCTATTTGAACACTGAAGCTTTCTTT,CASSTYLNTEAFF
-,TRBV29-1,-,14,TRBJ1-2,TGCAGCGTTGAAGTACAGGGAACTCCCTATGGCTACACCTTC,CSVEVQGTPYGYTF
-,TRBV7-2,-,15,TRBJ2-3,TGTGCCAGCAGCTCTTCCTCGACAGGCACAGATACGCAGTATTTT,CASSSSSTGTDTQYF
-,TRBV27,-,15,TRBJ1-1,TGTGCCAGCAGTCTCCGTCTCAGGGGTAAAGCTGAAGCTTTCTTT,CASSLRLRGKAEAFF
-,TRBV7-3,-,15,TRBJ2-2,TGTGCCAGCAGCCCCGGCGGGGCAGGAACCGGGGAGCTGTTTTTT,CASSPGGAGTGELFF
-,TRBV28,-,13,TRBJ1-1,TGTGCCAGCAGGTCCCGGGGGAACACTGAAGCTTTCTTT,CASRSRGNTEAFF
-,TRBV18,-,15,TRBJ2-6,TGTGCCAGCTCACACAGGGTATCTGGGGCCAACGTCCTGACTTTC,CASSHRVSGANVLTF
-,TRBV28,-,14,TRBJ1-1,TGTGCCAGCACCTTATCCGAGGCAGCGATTGAAGCTTTCTTT,CASTLSEAAIEAFF
few,TRBV10-3,-,14,TRBJ1-5,TGTGCCATCGGGGGGGGGTCAAACAATCAGCCCCAGCATTTT,CAIGGGSNNQPQHF
-,TRBV30,TRBD1,13,TRBJ1-1,TGTGCCTGGAGTGGACAGGGGGACACTGAAGCTTTCTTT,CAWSGQGDTEAFF
-,TRBV7-2,-,14,TRBJ2-1,TGTGCCAGCAGAAGACAGAGCTCCTACAATGAGCAGTTCTTC,CASRRQSSYNEQFF
once,TRBV19,TRBD2,16,TRBJ2-3,TGTGCCAGTAGTATAGAAGGGACTAGCACCACAGATACGCAGTATTTT,CASSIEGTSTTDTQYF
few,TRBV9,-,14,TRBJ1-6,TGTGCCAGCAGCGCGGGACAATTCCTTTCACCCCTCCACTTT,CASSAGQFLSPLHF
-,TRBV30,TRBD2,17,TRBJ2-5,TGTGCCTGGGGGTGGAGTCTGACGGGAGGGCCAGGAGAGACCCAGTACTTC,CAWGWSLTGGPGETQYF
-,TRBV27,TRBD2,17,TRBJ2-7,TGTGCCAGCAGTTTCCCCTCCTTAGCGGGAGCGGGCTACGAGCAGTACTTC,CASSFPSLAGAGYEQYF
-,TRBV6-5,-,15,TRBJ1-1,TGTGCCAGCAGTTACTCGAACACGCCGAACACTGAAGCTTTCTTT,CASSYSNTPNTEAFF
few,TRBV7-2,-,13,TRBJ1-5,TGTGCCAGCAGCTTAGACGGTAATCAGCCCCAGCATTTT,CASSLDGNQPQHF
-,TRBV23-1,TRBD1,16,TRBJ1-3,TGCGCCAGCAGTCAATCGGGACAGGAGACTGGAAACACCATATATTTT,CASSQSGQETGNTIYF
few,TRBV9,-,14,TRBJ1-2,TGTGCCAGCAGCGCCGGCCGGGGTTGGTATGGCTACACCTTC,CASSAGRGWYGYTF
-,TRBV5-1,TRBD2,15,TRBJ2-4,TGCGCCAGCAGCTTGGCGCCTAGCGGGACCGACATTCAGTACTTC,CASSLAPSGTDIQYF
-,TRBV4-1,-,15,TRBJ1-5,TGCGCCAGCAGCCAAGGGACAGTTAGCAATCAGCCCCAGCATTTT,CASSQGTVSNQPQHF
-,TRBV19,-,15,TRBJ2-4,TGTGCCAGTACCTCAGAATCCCTAGCCAAAAACATTCAGTACTTC,CASTSESLAKNIQYF
-,TRBV5-4,-,14,TRBJ2-7,TGTGCCAGCAGCCCCCCCGACAGACCCTACGAGCAGTACTTC,CASSPPDRPYEQYF
few,TRBV5-1,-,17,TRBJ2-1,TGCGCCAGCAGCTTGGTAAGGGAACGGGGCTCCTACAATGAGCAGTTCTTC,CASSLVRERGSYNEQFF
-,TRBV7-8,TRBD1,20,TRBJ1-5,TGTGCCAGCAGCTCTACCTCGACAGGGTCCTTTCAATATAGCAATCAGCCCCAGCATTTT,CASSSTSTGSFQYSNQPQHF
-,TRBV7-9,-,13,TRBJ2-5,TGTGCCAGCAGCTTAGATACAGAAGAGACCCAGTACTTC,CASSLDTEETQYF
-,TRBV29-1,TRBD2,14,TRBJ2-1,TGCAGCGTGGGGGTGGGCGGGAGTTCCTATGAGCAGTTCTTC,CSVGVGGSSYEQFF
-,TRBV2,-,13,TRBJ1-5,TGTGCCAGCACCAGGGATAGCAATCAGCCCCAGCATTTT,CASTRDSNQPQHF
-,TRBV9,TRBD2,19,TRBJ2-3,TGTGCCAGCAGCCCCCGACTAGCGGGAGGGGGTGGCGGCACAGATACGCAGTATTTT,CASSPRLAGGGGGTDTQYF
-,TRBV28,-,14,TRBJ1-1,TGTGCCAGCAGTTTATACAGGAGGAACACTGAAGCTTTCTTT,CASSLYRRNTEAFF
-,TRBV27,TRBD2,19,TRBJ2-3,TGTGCCAGCAGTTCCTGGACTAGCGGGAGGAGCCGTGGCACAGATACGCAGTATTTT,CASSSWTSGRSRGTDTQYF
-,TRBV7-3,TRBD1,14,TRBJ1-1,TGTGCCAGCAGCACCGGGACAGATCTCTGGGATGCTTTCTTT,CASSTGTDLWDAFF
few,TRBV5-6,-,15,TRBJ1-1,TGTGCCAGCAGCTCGCTACAGGGTTGGAACACTGAAGCTTTCTTT,CASSSLQGWNTEAFF
-,TRBV7-2,TRBD2,16,TRBJ2-1,TGTGCCAGCAGTCTTAGCGGGAGGGCCACCTACAATGAGCAGTTCTTC,CASSLSGRATYNEQFF
-,TRBV23-1,-,17,TRBJ2-1,TGCGCCAGCAGTCAATTCAACAAACAAAGCTCCTACAATGAGCAGTTCTTC,CASSQFNKQSSYNEQFF
-,TRBV7-7,-,15,TRBJ2-7,TGTGCCAGCAGCATCGGACAGCCGGGGTTGGGGGAGCAGTACTTC,CASSIGQPGLGEQYF
-,TRBV5-1,TRBD1,15,TRBJ2-7,TGCGCCAGCAGCTTCCAGGACAGGGAGCTAGCCGAGCAGTACTTC,CASSFQDRELAEQYF
few,TRBV6-6,TRBD1,16,TRBJ1-5,TGTGCCAGCAGAGGTTCGGACAGGGGGCAGGGTCAGCCCCAGCATTTT,CASRGSDRGQGQPQHF